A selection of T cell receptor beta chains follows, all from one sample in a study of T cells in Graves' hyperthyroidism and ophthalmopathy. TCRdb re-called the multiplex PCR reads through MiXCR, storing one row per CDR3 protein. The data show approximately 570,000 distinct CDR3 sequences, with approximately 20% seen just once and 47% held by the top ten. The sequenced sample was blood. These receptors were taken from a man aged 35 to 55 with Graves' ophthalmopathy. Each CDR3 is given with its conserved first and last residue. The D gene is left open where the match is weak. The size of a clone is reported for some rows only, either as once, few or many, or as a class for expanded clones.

CDR3aa: CASSLSGLAGIRGTQYF; CDR3nt: TGTGCCAGCAGCCTAAGCGGCCTAGCGGGGATAAGAGGGACCCAGTACTTC; abundance: many; j_gene: TRBJ2-5; v_gene: TRBV28; d_gene: TRBD2
CDR3aa: CASSSGQVNEQFF; CDR3nt: TGCGCCAGCAGCTCGGGACAGGTAAATGAGCAGTTCTTC; abundance: -; j_gene: TRBJ2-1; v_gene: TRBV5-1; d_gene: TRBD1
CDR3aa: CASSVGSEQFF; CDR3nt: TGTGCCAGCAGCGTAGGAAGTGAGCAGTTCTTC; abundance: -; j_gene: TRBJ2-1; v_gene: TRBV9; d_gene: -
CDR3aa: CSVGDRANEQFF; CDR3nt: TGCAGCGTTGGGGACAGGGCCAATGAGCAGTTCTTC; abundance: few; j_gene: TRBJ2-1; v_gene: TRBV29-1; d_gene: TRBD1
CDR3aa: CASSPPTSPSDRDERFF; CDR3nt: TGTGCCAGCAGCCCCCCCACTAGCCCCTCAGATAGGGATGAGCGGTTCTTC; abundance: -; j_gene: TRBJ2-1; v_gene: TRBV13; d_gene: -
CDR3aa: CASGTDRENSPLHF; CDR3nt: TGTGCTAGTGGGACGGACAGGGAGAATTCACCCCTCCACTTT; abundance: few; j_gene: TRBJ1-6; v_gene: TRBV12-5; d_gene: TRBD1
CDR3aa: CAISGQGGSNEQFF; CDR3nt: TGTGCCATCAGTGGACAGGGGGGCTCTAATGAGCAGTTCTTC; abundance: -; j_gene: TRBJ2-1; v_gene: TRBV10-3; d_gene: TRBD1
CDR3aa: CASSRSPRTRDNEQFF; CDR3nt: TGTGCCAGCAGTCGCTCTCCCCGGACTCGCGACAATGAGCAGTTCTTC; abundance: many; j_gene: TRBJ2-1; v_gene: TRBV27; d_gene: -
CDR3aa: CASSGTRFFPYEQYF; CDR3nt: TGTGCCAGCAGCGGAACTAGATTTTTCCCCTACGAGCAGTACTTC; abundance: -; j_gene: TRBJ2-7; v_gene: TRBV7-2; d_gene: -
CDR3aa: CASSPTPGLAGGPKETQYF; CDR3nt: TGTGCCAGCAGCCCGACACCGGGACTAGCGGGGGGGCCTAAAGAGACCCAGTACTTC; abundance: -; j_gene: TRBJ2-5; v_gene: TRBV7-2; d_gene: TRBD2
CDR3aa: CASSLSRDSNSYEQYF; CDR3nt: TGTGCCAGCAGTTTAAGTCGGGACAGCAACTCCTACGAGCAGTACTTC; abundance: -; j_gene: TRBJ2-7; v_gene: TRBV27; d_gene: TRBD1
CDR3aa: CASSPGTVTGRGYTF; CDR3nt: TGTGCCAGCAGCCCCGGGACGGTCACCGGACGGGGCTACACCTTC; abundance: -; j_gene: TRBJ1-2; v_gene: TRBV27; d_gene: -
CDR3aa: CASSYSSRSSQYTDTQYF; CDR3nt: TGTGCCAGCAGTTACTCGAGTCGGTCTAGCCAATACACAGATACGCAGTATTTT; abundance: few; j_gene: TRBJ2-3; v_gene: TRBV6-5; d_gene: -
CDR3aa: CASLEGRTYNSPLHF; CDR3nt: TGTGCCAGCCTCGAGGGACGAACTTATAACTCACCCCTCCACTTT; abundance: many; j_gene: TRBJ1-6; v_gene: TRBV2; d_gene: -
CDR3aa: CASSIVANEQFF; CDR3nt: TGTGCCAGTAGTATAGTAGCTAATGAGCAGTTCTTC; abundance: -; j_gene: TRBJ2-1; v_gene: TRBV19; d_gene: -
CDR3aa: CASSSGWGTAGTGELFF; CDR3nt: TGTGCCAGCAGCTCCGGATGGGGGACGGCTGGGACCGGGGAGCTGTTTTTT; abundance: -; j_gene: TRBJ2-2; v_gene: TRBV7-9; d_gene: -
CDR3aa: CASSVQGQISGELFF; CDR3nt: TGTGCCAGCAGCGTGCAGGGACAGATCTCCGGGGAGCTGTTTTTT; abundance: few; j_gene: TRBJ2-2; v_gene: TRBV9; d_gene: TRBD1
CDR3aa: CASSYSQGIVTGELFF; CDR3nt: TGTGCCAGCAGTTATAGTCAGGGGATAGTCACCGGGGAGCTGTTTTTT; abundance: few; j_gene: TRBJ2-2; v_gene: TRBV6-2/TRBV6-3; d_gene: -
CDR3aa: CASSSSDPALVEQYF; CDR3nt: TGCGCCAGCAGCTCGAGCGACCCGGCTCTCGTTGAGCAGTACTTC; abundance: few; j_gene: TRBJ2-7; v_gene: TRBV5-1; d_gene: -
CDR3aa: CASSQVGGDYNEQFF; CDR3nt: TGTGCCAGCAGCCAAGTCGGGGGGGACTACAATGAGCAGTTCTTC; abundance: few; j_gene: TRBJ2-1; v_gene: TRBV3-1; d_gene: TRBD2
CDR3aa: CASSLGPNKNTEAFF; CDR3nt: TGTGCCAGCAGCTTAGGCCCTAACAAGAACACTGAAGCTTTCTTT; abundance: many; j_gene: TRBJ1-1; v_gene: TRBV7-2; d_gene: -
CDR3aa: CASSVGGAGETQYF; CDR3nt: TGTGCCAGCAGCGTAGGGGGGGCCGGAGAGACCCAGTACTTC; abundance: few; j_gene: TRBJ2-5; v_gene: TRBV9; d_gene: -
CDR3aa: CSASQENEKLFF; CDR3nt: TGCAGTGCGTCACAGGAAAATGAAAAACTGTTTTTT; abundance: few; j_gene: TRBJ1-4; v_gene: TRBV20-1; d_gene: -
CDR3aa: CATSVRGIEELFF; CDR3nt: TGTGCCACCAGCGTGAGGGGGATTGAGGAGCTGTTTTTT; abundance: few; j_gene: TRBJ2-2; v_gene: TRBV15; d_gene: -
CDR3aa: CSAAGQGEAFF; CDR3nt: TGCAGTGCAGCCGGACAGGGTGAAGCTTTCTTT; abundance: -; j_gene: TRBJ1-1; v_gene: TRBV20-1; d_gene: TRBD1
CDR3aa: CSAEGADGYTF; CDR3nt: TGCAGTGCTGAAGGGGCTGATGGCTACACCTTC; abundance: few; j_gene: TRBJ1-2; v_gene: TRBV20-1; d_gene: -
CDR3aa: CASSPVGKHEQYF; CDR3nt: TGTGCCAGCAGCCCCGTGGGGAAACACGAGCAGTACTTC; abundance: -; j_gene: TRBJ2-7; v_gene: TRBV6-1; d_gene: -
CDR3aa: CAGSQDWAEEQFF; CDR3nt: TGTGCCGGCAGCCAAGATTGGGCGGAAGAGCAGTTCTTC; abundance: -; j_gene: TRBJ2-1; v_gene: TRBV4-1; d_gene: -
CDR3aa: CATQRSGDNEQFF; CDR3nt: TGTGCCACCCAGCGTTCAGGGGACAATGAGCAGTTCTTC; abundance: -; j_gene: TRBJ2-1; v_gene: TRBV6-2/TRBV6-3; d_gene: -
CDR3aa: CAWSTPGGAKGNEQFF; CDR3nt: TGTGCCTGGAGCACTCCAGGCGGGGCCAAAGGGAATGAGCAGTTCTTC; abundance: -; j_gene: TRBJ2-1; v_gene: TRBV30; d_gene: -
CDR3aa: CASSSRLVRDNEQFF; CDR3nt: TGTGCCAGCAGCTCCCGGCTCGTTAGGGACAATGAGCAGTTCTTC; abundance: -; j_gene: TRBJ2-1; v_gene: TRBV7-2; d_gene: -
CDR3aa: CASSWTGYGNTIYF; CDR3nt: TGCGCCAGCAGCTGGACAGGGTACGGAAACACCATATATTTT; abundance: once; j_gene: TRBJ1-3; v_gene: TRBV5-1; d_gene: TRBD1
CDR3aa: CASQRSGQGVQADTQYF; CDR3nt: TGTGCCAGCCAGCGGTCGGGACAGGGGGTCCAAGCAGATACGCAGTATTTT; abundance: -; j_gene: TRBJ2-3; v_gene: TRBV11-2; d_gene: TRBD1
CDR3aa: CASSLDQLGDRNSPLHF; CDR3nt: TGTGCCAGCAGCTTAGACCAATTAGGGGACAGAAATTCACCCCTCCACTTT; abundance: -; j_gene: TRBJ1-6; v_gene: TRBV7-2; d_gene: TRBD1
CDR3aa: CASSPGVFGNTEAFF; CDR3nt: TGCGCCAGCAGCCCGGGGGTATTCGGTAACACTGAAGCTTTCTTT; abundance: many; j_gene: TRBJ1-1; v_gene: TRBV5-1; d_gene: -
CDR3aa: CASRATSGGAAETQYF; CDR3nt: TGTGCCAGCAGGGCAACTAGCGGGGGGGCCGCGGAGACCCAGTACTTC; abundance: few; j_gene: TRBJ2-5; v_gene: TRBV3-1; d_gene: TRBD2
CDR3aa: CASSFSGLAAHNEQFF; CDR3nt: TGTGCCAGCAGCTTTTCAGGACTAGCGGCACACAATGAGCAGTTCTTC; abundance: many; j_gene: TRBJ2-1; v_gene: TRBV13; d_gene: TRBD2
CDR3aa: CASSPDPTDTQYF; CDR3nt: TGTGCCAGCAGCCCGGACCCCACAGATACGCAGTATTTT; abundance: few; j_gene: TRBJ2-3; v_gene: TRBV7-6; d_gene: -
CDR3aa: CASSDEVSNQPQHF; CDR3nt: TGTGCCAGCAGTGATGAAGTTAGCAATCAGCCCCAGCATTTT; abundance: many; j_gene: TRBJ1-5; v_gene: TRBV6-1; d_gene: -
CDR3aa: CASRRDTAAQYF; CDR3nt: TGTGCCAGCAGGAGGGACACGGCGGCCCAGTACTTC; abundance: few; j_gene: TRBJ2-5; v_gene: TRBV6-2/TRBV6-3; d_gene: -
CDR3aa: CASSRAAGIYEQYF; CDR3nt: TGTGCCAGCAGCCGTGCGGCGGGGATCTACGAGCAGTACTTC; abundance: few; j_gene: TRBJ2-7; v_gene: TRBV6-1; d_gene: -
CDR3aa: CASSEAGAGYGYTF; CDR3nt: TGTGCCAGCAGTGAAGCCGGGGCAGGGTATGGCTACACCTTC; abundance: few; j_gene: TRBJ1-2; v_gene: TRBV2; d_gene: -
CDR3aa: CASSLLASGAYEQYF; CDR3nt: TGTGCCAGCAGCTTACTCGCTAGCGGGGCCTACGAGCAGTACTTC; abundance: many; j_gene: TRBJ2-7; v_gene: TRBV7-2; d_gene: TRBD2
CDR3aa: CATQRGGLNEQFF; CDR3nt: TGTGCCACTCAGCGAGGAGGGCTGAATGAGCAGTTCTTC; abundance: -; j_gene: TRBJ2-1; v_gene: TRBV24-1; d_gene: -
CDR3aa: CASRVRPGSGTGNNEQFF; CDR3nt: TGCGCCAGCAGGGTTCGGCCGGGGTCAGGCACGGGGAACAATGAGCAGTTCTTC; abundance: -; j_gene: TRBJ2-1; v_gene: TRBV5-1; d_gene: -
CDR3aa: CASSLGVRSTEAFF; CDR3nt: TGCGCCAGCAGCTTGGGGGTACGGAGCACTGAAGCTTTCTTT; abundance: few; j_gene: TRBJ1-1; v_gene: TRBV5-1; d_gene: -